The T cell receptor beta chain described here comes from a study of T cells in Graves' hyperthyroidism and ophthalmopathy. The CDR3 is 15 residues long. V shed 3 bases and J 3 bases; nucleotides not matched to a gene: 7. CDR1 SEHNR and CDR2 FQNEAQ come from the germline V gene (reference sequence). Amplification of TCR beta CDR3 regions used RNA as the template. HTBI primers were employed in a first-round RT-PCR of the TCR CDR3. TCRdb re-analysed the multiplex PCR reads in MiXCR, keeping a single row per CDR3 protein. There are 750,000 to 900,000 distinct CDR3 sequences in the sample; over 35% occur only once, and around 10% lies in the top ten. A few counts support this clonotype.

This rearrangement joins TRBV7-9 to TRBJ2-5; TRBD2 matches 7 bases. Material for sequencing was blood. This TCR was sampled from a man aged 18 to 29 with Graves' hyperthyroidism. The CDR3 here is CASSFTGTTEETQYF. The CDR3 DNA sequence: TGTGCCAGCAGCTTTACCGGGACTACCGAAGAGACCCAGTACTTC.